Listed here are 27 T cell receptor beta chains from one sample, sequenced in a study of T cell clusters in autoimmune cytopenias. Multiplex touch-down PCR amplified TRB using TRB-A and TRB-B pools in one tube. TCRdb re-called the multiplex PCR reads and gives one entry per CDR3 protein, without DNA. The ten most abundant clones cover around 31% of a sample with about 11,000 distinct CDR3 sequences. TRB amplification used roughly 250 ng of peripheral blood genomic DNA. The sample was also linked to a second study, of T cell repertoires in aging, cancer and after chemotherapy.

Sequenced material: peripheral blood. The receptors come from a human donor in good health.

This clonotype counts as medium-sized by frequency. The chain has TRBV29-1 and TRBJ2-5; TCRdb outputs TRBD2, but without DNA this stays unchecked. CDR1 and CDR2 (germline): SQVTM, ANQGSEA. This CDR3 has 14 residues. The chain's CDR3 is CSVPWGLGQETQYF.

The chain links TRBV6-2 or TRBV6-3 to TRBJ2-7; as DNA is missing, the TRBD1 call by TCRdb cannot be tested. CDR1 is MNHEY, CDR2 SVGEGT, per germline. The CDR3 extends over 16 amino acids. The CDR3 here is CASSYSMDGGDYEQYF.

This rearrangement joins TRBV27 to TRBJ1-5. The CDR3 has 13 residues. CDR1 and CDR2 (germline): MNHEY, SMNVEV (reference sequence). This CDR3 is CASSLSPRKLQHF.

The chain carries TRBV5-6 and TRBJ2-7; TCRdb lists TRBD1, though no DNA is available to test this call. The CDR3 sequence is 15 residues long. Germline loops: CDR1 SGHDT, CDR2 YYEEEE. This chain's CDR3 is CASSADPGGTYEQYF.

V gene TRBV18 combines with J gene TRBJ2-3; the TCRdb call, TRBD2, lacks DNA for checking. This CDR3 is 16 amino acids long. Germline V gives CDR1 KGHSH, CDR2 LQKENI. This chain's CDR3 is CASSASLAASTDTQYF.

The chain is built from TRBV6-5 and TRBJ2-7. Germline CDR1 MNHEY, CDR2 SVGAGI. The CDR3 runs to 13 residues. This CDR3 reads CASSLRRTYEQYF.

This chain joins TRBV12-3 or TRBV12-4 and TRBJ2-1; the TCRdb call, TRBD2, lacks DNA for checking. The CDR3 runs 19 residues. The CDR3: CASSLIGFGLVGGNNEQFF.

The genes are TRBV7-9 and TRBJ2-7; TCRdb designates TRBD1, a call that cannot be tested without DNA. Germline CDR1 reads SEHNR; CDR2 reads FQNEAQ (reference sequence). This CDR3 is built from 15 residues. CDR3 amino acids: CASSLADRGTHEQYF.

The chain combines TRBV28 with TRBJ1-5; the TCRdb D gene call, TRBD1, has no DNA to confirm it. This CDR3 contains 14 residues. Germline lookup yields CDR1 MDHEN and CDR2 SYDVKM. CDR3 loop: CASSRTGFNQPQHF.

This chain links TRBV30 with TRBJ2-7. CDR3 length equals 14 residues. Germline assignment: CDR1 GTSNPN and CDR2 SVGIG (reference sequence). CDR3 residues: CAWSVQAGSYEQYF. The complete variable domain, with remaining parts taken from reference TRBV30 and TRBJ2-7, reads SQTIHQWPATLVQPVGSPLSLECTVEGTSNPNLYWYRQAAGRGLQLLFYSVGIGQISSEVPQNLSASRPQDRQFILSSKKLLLSDSGFYLCAWSVQAGSYEQYFGPGTRLTVT.

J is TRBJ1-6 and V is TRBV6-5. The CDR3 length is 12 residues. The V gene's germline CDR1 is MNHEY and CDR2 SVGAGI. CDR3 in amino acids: CASSSINSPLHF.

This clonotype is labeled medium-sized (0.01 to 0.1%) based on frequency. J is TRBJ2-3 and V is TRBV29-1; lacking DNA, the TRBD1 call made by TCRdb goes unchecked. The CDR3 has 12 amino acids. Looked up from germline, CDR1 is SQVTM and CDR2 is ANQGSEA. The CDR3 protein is CSVDTGGDTQYF.

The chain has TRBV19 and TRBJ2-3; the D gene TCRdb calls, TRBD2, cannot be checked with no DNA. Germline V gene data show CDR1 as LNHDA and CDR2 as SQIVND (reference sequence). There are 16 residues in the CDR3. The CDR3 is CASSISSGGHTDTQYF.

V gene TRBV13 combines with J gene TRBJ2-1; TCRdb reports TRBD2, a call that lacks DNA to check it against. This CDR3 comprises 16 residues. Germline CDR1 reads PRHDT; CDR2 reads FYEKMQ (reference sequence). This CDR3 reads CASSNARPSGINEQFF.

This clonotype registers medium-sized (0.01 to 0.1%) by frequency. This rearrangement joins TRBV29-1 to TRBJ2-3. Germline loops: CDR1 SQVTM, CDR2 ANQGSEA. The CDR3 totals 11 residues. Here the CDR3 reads CSITSTDTQYF.

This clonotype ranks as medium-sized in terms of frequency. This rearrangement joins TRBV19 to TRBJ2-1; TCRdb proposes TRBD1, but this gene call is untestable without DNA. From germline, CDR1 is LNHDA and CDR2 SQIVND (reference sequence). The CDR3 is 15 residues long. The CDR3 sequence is CASSLVGQGDNEQFF.

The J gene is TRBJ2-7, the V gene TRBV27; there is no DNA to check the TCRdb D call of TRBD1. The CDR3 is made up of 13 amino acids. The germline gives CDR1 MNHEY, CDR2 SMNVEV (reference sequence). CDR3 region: CASGPTVSYEQYF.

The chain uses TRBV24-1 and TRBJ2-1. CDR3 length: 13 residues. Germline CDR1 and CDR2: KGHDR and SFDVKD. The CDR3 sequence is CATSEIGRNEQFF.

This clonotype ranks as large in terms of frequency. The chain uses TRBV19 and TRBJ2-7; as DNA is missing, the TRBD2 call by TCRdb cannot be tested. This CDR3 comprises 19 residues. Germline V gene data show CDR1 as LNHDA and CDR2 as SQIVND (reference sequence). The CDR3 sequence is CASSIRKPSGEGGDYEQYF.

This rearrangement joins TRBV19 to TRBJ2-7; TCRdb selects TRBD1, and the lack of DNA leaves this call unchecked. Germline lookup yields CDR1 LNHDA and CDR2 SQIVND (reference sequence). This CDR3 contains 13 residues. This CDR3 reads CASRGQATYEQYF.

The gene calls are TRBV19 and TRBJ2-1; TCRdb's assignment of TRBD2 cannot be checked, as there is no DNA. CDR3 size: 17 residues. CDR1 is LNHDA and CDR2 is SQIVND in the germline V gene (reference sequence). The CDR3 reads CASSMGPSADSYNEQFF.

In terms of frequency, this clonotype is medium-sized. CDR3 protein: CASSPSSLEQYF. The chain has TRBV27 and TRBJ2-7. Per germline, CDR1 MNHEY and CDR2 SMNVEV (reference sequence). The CDR3 loop spans 12 amino acids.

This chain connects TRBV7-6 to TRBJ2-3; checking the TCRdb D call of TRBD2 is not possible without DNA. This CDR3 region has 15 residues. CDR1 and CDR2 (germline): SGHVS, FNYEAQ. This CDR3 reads CASSLGSGGGDTQYF.

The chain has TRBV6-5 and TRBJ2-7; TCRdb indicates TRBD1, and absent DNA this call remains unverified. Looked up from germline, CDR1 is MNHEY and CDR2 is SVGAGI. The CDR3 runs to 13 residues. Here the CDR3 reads CASGRGRGNEQYF.

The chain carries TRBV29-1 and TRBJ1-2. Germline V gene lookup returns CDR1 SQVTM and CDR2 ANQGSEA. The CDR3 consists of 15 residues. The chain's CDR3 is CSVDWSGSLKLGYTF.

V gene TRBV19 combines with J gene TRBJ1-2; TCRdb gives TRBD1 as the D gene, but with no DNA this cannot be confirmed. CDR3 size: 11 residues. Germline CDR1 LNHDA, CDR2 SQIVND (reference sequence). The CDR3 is CASTGVKGYTF.

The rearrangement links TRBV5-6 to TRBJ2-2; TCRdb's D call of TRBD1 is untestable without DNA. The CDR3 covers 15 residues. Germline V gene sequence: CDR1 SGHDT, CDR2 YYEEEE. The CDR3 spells CASSLVGRGAGELFF.